Detailed here is one T cell receptor beta chain. Antigen unknown. The data are from a study of T cell responses to AZD1222 COVID-19 vaccine. V was cut by 5 bases and J by 1 base, with 14 bases left in between. Germline values: CDR1 MDHEN, CDR2 SYDVKM. The CDR3 length is 15 residues. Some clones are missing from TCRdb's copy, which holds only in-frame ones; the method was immunoSEQ multiplex PCR. Seen here are 150,000 to 180,000 clones, about nine tenths observed once, and the top ten hold about 5.5%. Overall study results and limits: Close to half of spike-specific TCRs reportedly recognize unmutated variant regions. The study found Spike-specific TCR breadth and depth rose after two AZD1222 doses. Repertoire sampling happened only post peak T cell response.

The chain carries TRBV28 and TRBJ1-1, with D possibly TRBD1 on 5 matching bases. The clonotype comes from an adult in good health. The sequences come from peripheral blood, collected on day 0 of MenACWY control vaccination. The CDR3 sequence: CASSRRGWGNTEAFF. CDR3 DNA sequence: TGTGCCAGCAGTCGAAGGGGCTGGGGGAACACTGAAGCTTTCTTT.